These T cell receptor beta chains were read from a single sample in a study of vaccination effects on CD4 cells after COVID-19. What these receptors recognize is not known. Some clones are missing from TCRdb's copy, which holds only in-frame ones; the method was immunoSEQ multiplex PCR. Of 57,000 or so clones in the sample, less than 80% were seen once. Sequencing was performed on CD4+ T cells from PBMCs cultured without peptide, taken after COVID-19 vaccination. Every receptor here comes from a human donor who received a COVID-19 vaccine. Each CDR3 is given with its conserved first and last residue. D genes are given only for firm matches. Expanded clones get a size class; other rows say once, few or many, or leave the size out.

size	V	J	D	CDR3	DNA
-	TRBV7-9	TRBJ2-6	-	CASSHRISLVSGANVLTF	TGTGCCAGCAGCCACCGCATATCACTGGTCTCTGGGGCCAACGTCCTGACTTTC
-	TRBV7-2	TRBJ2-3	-	CASTDGWSQYF	TGTGCCAGCACCGACGGGTGGTCGCAGTATTTT
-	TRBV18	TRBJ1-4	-	CASSPPGEKLFF	TGTGCCAGCTCACCACCGGGGGAAAAACTGTTTTTT
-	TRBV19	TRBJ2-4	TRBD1	CASSILAGGRAKNIQYF	TGTGCCAGTAGTATATTGGCAGGGGGCCGAGCCAAAAACATTCAGTACTTC
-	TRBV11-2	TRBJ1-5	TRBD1	CASSFLLQGWLYSNQPQHF	TGTGCCAGCAGCTTTCTCCTACAGGGGTGGCTTTATAGCAATCAGCCCCAGCATTTT
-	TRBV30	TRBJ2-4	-	CAWSESKNIQYF	TGTGCCTGGAGCGAGAGCAAAAACATTCAGTACTTC
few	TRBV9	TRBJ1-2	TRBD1	CASSVEGQGVYGYTF	TGTGCCAGCAGCGTAGAGGGACAGGGGGTCTATGGCTACACCTTC
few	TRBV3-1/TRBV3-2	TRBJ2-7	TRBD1	CASSRTGDQGEQYF	TGTGCCAGCAGCCGGACAGGGGATCAAGGCGAGCAGTACTTC
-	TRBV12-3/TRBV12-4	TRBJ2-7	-	CASSLADIGEQYF	TGTGCCAGCAGTTTAGCGGACATCGGAGAGCAGTACTTC
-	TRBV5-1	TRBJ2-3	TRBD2	CASSWTSGGADTQYF	TGCGCCAGCAGCTGGACTAGCGGGGGAGCAGATACGCAGTATTTT
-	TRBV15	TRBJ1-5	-	CATSRGSALQPQHF	TGTGCCACCAGCAGAGGTTCGGCACTCCAGCCCCAGCATTTT
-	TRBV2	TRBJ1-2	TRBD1	CASSVKGGRGYTF	TGTGCCAGCAGTGTTAAAGGGGGCCGAGGCTACACCTTC
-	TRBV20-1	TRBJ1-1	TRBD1	CSASQGANTEAFF	TGCAGTGCCAGTCAGGGGGCGAACACTGAAGCTTTCTTT
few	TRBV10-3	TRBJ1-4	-	CAINGSVEKLFF	TGTGCCATCAACGGGAGTGTTGAAAAACTGTTTTTT
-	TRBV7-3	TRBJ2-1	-	CASSLTVGGQERNEQFF	TGTGCCAGCAGCTTAACAGTGGGGGGCCAAGAGAGGAATGAGCAGTTCTTC
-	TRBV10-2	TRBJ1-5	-	CASTGEGNQPQHF	TGCGCCAGCACAGGCGAGGGCAATCAGCCCCAGCATTTT
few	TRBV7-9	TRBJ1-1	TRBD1	CASSLGQTNTEAFF	TGTGCCAGCAGCTTGGGACAGACCAACACTGAAGCTTTCTTT
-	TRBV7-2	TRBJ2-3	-	CASSRTDTQYF	TGTGCCAGCAGCCGCACAGATACGCAGTATTTT
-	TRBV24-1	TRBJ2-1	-	CATSDISGSKDEQFF	TGTGCCACCAGTGATATAAGCGGTTCGAAGGATGAGCAGTTCTTC
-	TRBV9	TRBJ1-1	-	CASSVTRDTEAFF	TGTGCCAGCAGCGTAACGAGGGACACTGAAGCTTTCTTT
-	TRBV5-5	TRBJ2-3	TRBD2	CASSFRAGASDTQYF	TGTGCCAGCAGCTTTCGAGCGGGGGCCTCAGATACGCAGTATTTT
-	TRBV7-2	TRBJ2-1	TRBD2	CASQRRGALTYNEQFF	TGTGCCAGCCAACGGCGGGGGGCGCTCACCTACAATGAGCAGTTCTTC
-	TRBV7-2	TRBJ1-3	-	CASSPMGADSGNTIYF	TGTGCCAGCAGCCCCATGGGCGCGGACTCTGGAAACACCATATATTTT
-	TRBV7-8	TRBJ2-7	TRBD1	CASSLGTGATYEQYF	TGTGCCAGCAGCTTAGGAACAGGGGCCACCTACGAGCAGTACTTC
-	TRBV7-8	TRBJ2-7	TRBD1	CASSLVRGDRSYEQYF	TGTGCCAGCAGCTTAGTCAGGGGGGACAGGAGCTACGAGCAGTACTTC
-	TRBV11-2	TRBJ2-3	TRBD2	CASSFRLAGGATDTQYF	TGTGCCAGCAGCTTTCGACTAGCGGGGGGCGCAACAGATACGCAGTATTTT
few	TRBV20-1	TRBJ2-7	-	CSASSGFSYEQYF	TGCAGTGCTAGTAGTGGTTTTTCCTACGAGCAGTACTTC
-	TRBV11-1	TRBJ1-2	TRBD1	CASSLEGGTAAWDYTF	TGTGCCAGCAGCTTAGAGGGGGGGACAGCCGCCTGGGACTACACCTTC
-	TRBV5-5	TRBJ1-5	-	CASSLDRAEYQPQHF	TGTGCCAGCAGCTTGGACAGGGCAGAGTATCAGCCCCAGCATTTT
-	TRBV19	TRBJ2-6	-	CASKTAKYSGANVLTF	TGTGCCAGTAAAACAGCAAAGTACTCTGGGGCCAACGTCCTGACTTTC
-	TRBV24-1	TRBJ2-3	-	CATSGGTGTRADTQYF	TGTGCCACCAGTGGTGGGACAGGGACTAGAGCAGATACGCAGTATTTT
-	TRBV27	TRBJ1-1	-	CASRGPTEAFF	TGTGCCAGCAGGGGACCCACTGAAGCTTTCTTT
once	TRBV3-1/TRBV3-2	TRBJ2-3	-	CASSQEVRVIGPDTQYF	TGTGCCAGCAGCCAAGAAGTCCGGGTAATAGGGCCAGATACGCAGTATTTT
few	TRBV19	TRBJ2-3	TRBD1	CASSPQGSPPDTQYF	TGTGCCAGTTCTCCACAGGGGTCCCCCCCAGATACGCAGTATTTT
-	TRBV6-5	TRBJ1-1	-	CASKPGQNTEAFF	TGTGCCAGCAAACCGGGACAGAACACTGAAGCTTTCTTT
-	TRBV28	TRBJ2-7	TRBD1	CASSYRDRGLGQYF	TGTGCCAGCAGTTACCGGGACAGGGGGCTGGGGCAGTACTTC
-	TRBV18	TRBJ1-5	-	CASSATGQDQPQHF	TGTGCCAGCTCAGCCACAGGGCAAGATCAGCCCCAGCATTTT
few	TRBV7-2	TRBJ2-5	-	CASSLAMRERETQYF	TGTGCCAGCAGCTTAGCGATGCGGGAAAGAGAGACCCAGTACTTC
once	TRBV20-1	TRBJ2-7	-	CSVAQYEQYF	TGCAGTGTCGCCCAGTACGAGCAGTACTTC
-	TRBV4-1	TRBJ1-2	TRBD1	CASSPGQKRGVSYTF	TGCGCCAGCAGCCCGGGACAGAAGAGGGGAGTGAGCTACACCTTC
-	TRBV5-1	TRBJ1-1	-	CASSHGRGGNTEAFF	TGCGCCAGCAGTCATGGACGGGGGGGGAACACTGAAGCTTTCTTT
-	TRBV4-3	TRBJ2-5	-	CASRLPGLGRGETQYF	TGCGCCAGCAGACTTCCGGGACTAGGCAGGGGGGAGACCCAGTACTTC
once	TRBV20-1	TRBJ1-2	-	CSASRSAGPNYGYTF	TGCAGTGCTAGTAGGTCGGCAGGGCCTAACTATGGCTACACCTTC
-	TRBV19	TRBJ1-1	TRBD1	CASSPRMPGTGEGEAFF	TGTGCCAGTAGTCCCCGTATGCCCGGGACAGGAGAGGGTGAAGCTTTCTTT
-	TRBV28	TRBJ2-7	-	CASSLIQSYEQYF	TGTGCCAGCAGTTTAATACAGAGCTACGAGCAGTACTTC
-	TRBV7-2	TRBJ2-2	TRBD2	CASSTRSGANTGELFF	TGTGCCAGCAGCACTAGGAGCGGGGCCAACACCGGGGAGCTGTTTTTT
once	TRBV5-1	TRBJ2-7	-	CASSLNTGSYEQYF	TGCGCCAGCAGCTTGAACACAGGGAGTTACGAGCAGTACTTC
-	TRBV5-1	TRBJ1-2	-	CASSLVVGPYTF	TGCGCCAGCAGCTTGGTCGTCGGGCCCTACACCTTC
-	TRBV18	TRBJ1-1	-	CASSPPGARNTEAFF	TGTGCCAGCTCACCACCCGGGGCGCGGAACACTGAAGCTTTCTTT
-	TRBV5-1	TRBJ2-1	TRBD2	CASSLRGLLAGGPHNEQFF	TGCGCCAGCAGCCTAAGGGGGTTGCTAGCGGGGGGCCCCCACAATGAGCAGTTCTTC
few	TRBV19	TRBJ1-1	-	CASSMLGGSKNTEAFF	TGTGCCAGTAGTATGCTTGGAGGAAGTAAGAACACTGAAGCTTTCTTT
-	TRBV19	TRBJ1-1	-	CASEGIQNTEAFF	TGTGCCAGTGAGGGGATACAGAACACTGAAGCTTTCTTT
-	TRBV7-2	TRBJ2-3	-	CASRRGDRTDTQYF	TGTGCCAGCAGGAGGGGGGATAGAACAGATACGCAGTATTTT
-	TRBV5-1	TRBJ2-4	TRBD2	CASSSGGATSGTSIQYF	TGCGCCAGCAGCTCGGGGGGGGCAACTAGCGGAACAAGCATTCAGTACTTC
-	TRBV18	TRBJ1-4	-	CASSLQGPGNEKLFF	TGTGCCAGCTCACTGCAGGGGCCTGGTAATGAAAAACTGTTTTTT
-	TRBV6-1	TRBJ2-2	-	CASSEDRISPGELFF	TGTGCCAGCAGTGAAGACCGGATATCCCCCGGGGAGCTGTTTTTT
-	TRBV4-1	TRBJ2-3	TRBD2	CASSQVTSGRGDTQYF	TGCGCCAGCAGCCAAGTGACTAGCGGGAGGGGGGATACGCAGTATTTT